This entry is about one TCR beta chain. Antigen: not known. Here immunoSEQ multiplex PCR was the method, and the copy in TCRdb shows in-frame clones only, minus some. The sample records tens of thousands of clones, around 89% being singletons. The source of the sample is a study of PD-1 blockade in mismatch repair-deficient tumors. Study details: Enrolled about 2012-2016, patients had progressing, pretreated mismatch repair-deficient cancers of approximately 13 types. Broader study findings: After pembrolizumab, tumor-resident clones rose rapidly, then generally contracted before radiologic responses.

This sample comprised peripheral blood, obtained 52 weeks after starting pembrolizumab. The sequence derives from an adult with mismatch repair-deficient cancer.

The CDR3 here is CASSPLVAGETQYF. In nucleotides, the CDR3 is TGTGCCAGCAGCCCCCTGGTCGCCGGGGAGACCCAGTACTTC. This chain links TRBV7-9 with TRBJ2-5; D is undetermined. The CDR3 spans 14 residues. Germline CDR1 and CDR2: SEHNR and FQNEAQ (reference sequence). V shed 5 bases and J shed 5 bases, with 15 bases lying between them.